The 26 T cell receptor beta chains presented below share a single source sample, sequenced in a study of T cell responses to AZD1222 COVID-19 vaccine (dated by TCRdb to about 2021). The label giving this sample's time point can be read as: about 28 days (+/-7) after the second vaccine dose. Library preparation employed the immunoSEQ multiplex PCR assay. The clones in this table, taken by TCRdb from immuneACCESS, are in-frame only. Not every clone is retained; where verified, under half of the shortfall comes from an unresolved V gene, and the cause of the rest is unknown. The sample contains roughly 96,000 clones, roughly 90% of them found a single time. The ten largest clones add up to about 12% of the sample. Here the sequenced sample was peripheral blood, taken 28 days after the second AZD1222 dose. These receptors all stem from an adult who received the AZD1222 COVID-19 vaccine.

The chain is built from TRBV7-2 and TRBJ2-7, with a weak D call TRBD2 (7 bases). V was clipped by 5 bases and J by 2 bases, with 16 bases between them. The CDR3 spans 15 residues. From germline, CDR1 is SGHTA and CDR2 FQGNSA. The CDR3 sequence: CASSQGSGITYEQYF. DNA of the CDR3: TGTGCCAGCAGCCAGGGGAGCGGGATAACCTACGAGCAGTACTTC.

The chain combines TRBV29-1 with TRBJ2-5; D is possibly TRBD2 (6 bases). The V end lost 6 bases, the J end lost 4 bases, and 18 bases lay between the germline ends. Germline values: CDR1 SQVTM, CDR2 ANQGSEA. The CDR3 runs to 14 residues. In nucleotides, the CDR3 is TGCAGCGTCCTTAAGGGCGGAGGGCGAGAGACCCAGTACTTC. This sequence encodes CSVLKGGGRETQYF.

The CDR3 nucleotides read TGTGCCAGCAGCTTAGGCGCCAAGGGACCTCAAGAGACCCAGTACTTC. Its protein product is CASSLGAKGPQETQYF. The chain carries TRBV7-2 and TRBJ2-5, with D tentatively TRBD1 or TRBD2 (5 bases each). CDR1 and CDR2 from the germline V gene are SGHTA and FQGNSA. The CDR3 has 16 residues. The V end was cut by 1 base, the J end by 2 bases, with 14 bases between.

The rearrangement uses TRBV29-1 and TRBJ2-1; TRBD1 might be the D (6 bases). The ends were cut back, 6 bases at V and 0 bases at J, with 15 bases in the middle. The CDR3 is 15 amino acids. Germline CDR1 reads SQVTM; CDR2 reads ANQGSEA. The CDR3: CSVLQGKSSYNEQFF. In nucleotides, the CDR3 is TGCAGCGTCCTACAGGGAAAGAGCTCCTACAATGAGCAGTTCTTC.

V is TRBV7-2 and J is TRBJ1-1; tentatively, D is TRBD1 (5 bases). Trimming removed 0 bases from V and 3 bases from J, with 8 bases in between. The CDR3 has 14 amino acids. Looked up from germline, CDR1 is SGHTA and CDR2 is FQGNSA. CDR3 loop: CASSLAQGYTEAFF. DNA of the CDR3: TGTGCCAGCAGCTTAGCTCAGGGATACACTGAAGCTTTCTTT. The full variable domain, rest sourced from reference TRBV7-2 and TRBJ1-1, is GAGVSQSPSNKVTEKGKDVELRCDPISGHTALYWYRQSLGQGLEFLIYFQGNSAPDKSGLPSDRFSAERTGGSVSTLTIQRTQQEDSAVYLCASSLAQGYTEAFFGQGTRLTVV.

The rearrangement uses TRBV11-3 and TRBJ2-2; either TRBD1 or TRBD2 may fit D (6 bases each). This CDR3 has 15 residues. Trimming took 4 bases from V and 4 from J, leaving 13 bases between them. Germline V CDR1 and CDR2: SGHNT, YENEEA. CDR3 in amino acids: CASSSRGAPTGELFF. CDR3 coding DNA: TGTGCCAGCAGCTCTAGGGGGGCGCCCACCGGGGAGCTGTTTTTT. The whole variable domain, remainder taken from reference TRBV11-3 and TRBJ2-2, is EAGVVQSPRYKIIEKKQPVAFWCNPISGHNTLYWYLQNLGQGPELLIRYENEEAVDDSQLPKDRFSAERLKGVDSTLKIQPAELGDSAVYLCASSSRGAPTGELFFGEGSRLTVL.

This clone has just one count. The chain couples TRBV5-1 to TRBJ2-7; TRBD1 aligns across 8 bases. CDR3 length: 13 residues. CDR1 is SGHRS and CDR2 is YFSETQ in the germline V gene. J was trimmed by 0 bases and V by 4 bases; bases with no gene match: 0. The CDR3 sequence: CASSTGGSYEQYF. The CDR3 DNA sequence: TGCGCCAGCAGCACAGGGGGCTCCTACGAGCAGTACTTC.

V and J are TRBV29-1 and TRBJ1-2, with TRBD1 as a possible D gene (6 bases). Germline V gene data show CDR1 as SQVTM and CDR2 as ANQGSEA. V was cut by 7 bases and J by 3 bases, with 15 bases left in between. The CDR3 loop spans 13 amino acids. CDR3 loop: CSGSQDRYYGYTF. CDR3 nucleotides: TGCAGCGGTTCACAGGACAGATACTATGGCTACACCTTC.

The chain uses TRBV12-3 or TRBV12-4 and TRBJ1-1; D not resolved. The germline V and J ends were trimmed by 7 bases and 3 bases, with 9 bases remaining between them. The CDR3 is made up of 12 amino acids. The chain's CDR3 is CASKPAHTEAFF. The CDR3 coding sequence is TGTGCCAGCAAGCCAGCGCACACTGAAGCTTTCTTT.

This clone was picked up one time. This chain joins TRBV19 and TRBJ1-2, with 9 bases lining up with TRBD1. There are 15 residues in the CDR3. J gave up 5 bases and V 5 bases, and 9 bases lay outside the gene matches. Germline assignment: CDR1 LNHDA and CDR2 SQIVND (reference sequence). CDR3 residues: CASSVQGALKYGYTF. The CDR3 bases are TGTGCCAGTAGTGTACAGGGGGCCCTGAAGTATGGCTACACCTTC.

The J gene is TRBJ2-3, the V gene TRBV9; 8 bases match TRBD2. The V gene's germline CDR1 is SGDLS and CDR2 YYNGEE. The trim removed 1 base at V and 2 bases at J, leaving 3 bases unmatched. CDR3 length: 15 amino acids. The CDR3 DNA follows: TGTGCCAGCAGCGTACGGGGACTAGACACAGATACGCAGTATTTT. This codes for CASSVRGLDTDTQYF.

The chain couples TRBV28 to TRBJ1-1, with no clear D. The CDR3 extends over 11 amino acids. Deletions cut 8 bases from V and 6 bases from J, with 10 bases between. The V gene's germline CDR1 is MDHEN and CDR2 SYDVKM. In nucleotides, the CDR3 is TGTGCCAGCCTGAGGATGTCTGAAGCTTTCTTT. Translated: CASLRMSEAFF.

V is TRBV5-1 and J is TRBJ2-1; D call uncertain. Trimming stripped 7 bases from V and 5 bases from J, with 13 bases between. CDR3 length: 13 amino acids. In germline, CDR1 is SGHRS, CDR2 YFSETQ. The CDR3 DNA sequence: TGCGCCAGCTCCCGGGTTTTGGACAATGAGCAGTTCTTC. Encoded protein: CASSRVLDNEQFF.

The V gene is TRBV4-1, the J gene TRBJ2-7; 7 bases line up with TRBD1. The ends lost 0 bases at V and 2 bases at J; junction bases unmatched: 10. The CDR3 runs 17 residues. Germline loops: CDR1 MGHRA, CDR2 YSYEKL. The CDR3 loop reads CASSQEFYATGAYEQYF. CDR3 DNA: TGCGCCAGCAGCCAAGAATTCTACGCTACAGGGGCCTACGAGCAGTACTTC.

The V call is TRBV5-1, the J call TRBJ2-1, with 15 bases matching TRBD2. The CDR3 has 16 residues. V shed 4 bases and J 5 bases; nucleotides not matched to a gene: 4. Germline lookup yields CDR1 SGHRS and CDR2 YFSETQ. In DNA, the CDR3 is TGCGCCAGCAGCGGGGGACTAGCGGGAGGACACAATGAGCAGTTCTTC. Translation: CASSGGLAGGHNEQFF.

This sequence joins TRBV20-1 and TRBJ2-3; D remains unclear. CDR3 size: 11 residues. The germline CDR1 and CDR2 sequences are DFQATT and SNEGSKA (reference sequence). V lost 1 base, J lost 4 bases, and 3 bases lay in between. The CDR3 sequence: CSARVSDTQYF. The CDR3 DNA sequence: TGCAGTGCTAGAGTTTCAGATACGCAGTATTTT.

The CDR3 here is CASSIEGVGAFF. The CDR3 nucleotides read TGTGCCAGCAGTATAGAAGGGGTCGGAGCTTTCTTT. The V call is TRBV2, the J call TRBJ1-1, with a possible D match to TRBD1 (5 bases). Germline V gene sequence: CDR1 SNHLY, CDR2 FYNNEI. This CDR3 comprises 12 residues. V was cut by 5 bases and J by 10 bases, with 14 bases left in between.

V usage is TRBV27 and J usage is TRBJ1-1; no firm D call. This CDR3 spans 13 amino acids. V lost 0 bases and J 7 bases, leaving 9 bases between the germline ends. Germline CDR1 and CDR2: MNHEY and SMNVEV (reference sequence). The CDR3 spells CASSLSRNREAFF. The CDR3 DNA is TGTGCCAGCAGTTTATCCCGAAACCGTGAAGCTTTCTTT.

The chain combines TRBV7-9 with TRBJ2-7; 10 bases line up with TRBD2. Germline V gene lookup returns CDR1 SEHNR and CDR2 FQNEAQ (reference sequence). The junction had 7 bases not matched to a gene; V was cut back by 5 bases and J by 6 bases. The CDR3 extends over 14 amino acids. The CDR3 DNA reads TGTGCCAGCAGCGCCACTAGCGGGGTGGGCGAGCAGTACTTC. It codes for CASSATSGVGEQYF.

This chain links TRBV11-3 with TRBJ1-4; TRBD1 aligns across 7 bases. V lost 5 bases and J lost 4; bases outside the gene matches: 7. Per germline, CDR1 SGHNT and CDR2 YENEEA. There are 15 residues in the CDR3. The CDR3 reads CASSPQQGFNEKLFF. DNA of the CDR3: TGTGCCAGCAGCCCACAACAGGGGTTTAATGAAAAACTGTTTTTT.

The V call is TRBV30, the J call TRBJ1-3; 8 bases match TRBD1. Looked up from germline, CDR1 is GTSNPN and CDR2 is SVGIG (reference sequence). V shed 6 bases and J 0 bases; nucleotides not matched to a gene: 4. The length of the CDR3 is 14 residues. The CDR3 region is CACTDRGSGNTIYF. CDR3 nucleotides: TGTGCCTGCACCGACAGGGGCTCTGGAAACACCATATATTTT. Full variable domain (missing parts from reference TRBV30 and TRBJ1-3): SQTIHQWPATLVQPVGSPLSLECTVEGTSNPNLYWYRQAAGRGLQLLFYSVGIGQISSEVPQNLSASRPQDRQFILSSKKLLLSDSGFYLCACTDRGSGNTIYFGEGSWLTVV.

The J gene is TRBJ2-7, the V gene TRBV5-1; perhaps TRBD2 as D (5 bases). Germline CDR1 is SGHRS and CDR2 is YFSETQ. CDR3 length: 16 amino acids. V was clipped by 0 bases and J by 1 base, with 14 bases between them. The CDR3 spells CASSLAEGMGSYEQYF. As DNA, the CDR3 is TGCGCCAGCAGCTTGGCCGAGGGTATGGGTTCCTACGAGCAGTACTTC. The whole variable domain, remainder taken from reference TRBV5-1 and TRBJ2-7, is KAGVTQTPRYLIKTRGQQVTLSCSPISGHRSVSWYQQTPGQGLQFLFEYFSETQRNKGNFPGRFSGRQFSNSRSEMNVSTLELGDSALYLCASSLAEGMGSYEQYFGPGTRLTVT.

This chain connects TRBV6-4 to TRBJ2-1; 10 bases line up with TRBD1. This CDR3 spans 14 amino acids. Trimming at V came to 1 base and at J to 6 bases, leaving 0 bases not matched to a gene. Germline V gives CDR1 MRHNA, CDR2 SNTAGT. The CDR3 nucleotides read TGTGCCAGCAGTGACTGGGACAGGGGCAATGAGCAGTTCTTC. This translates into CASSDWDRGNEQFF.

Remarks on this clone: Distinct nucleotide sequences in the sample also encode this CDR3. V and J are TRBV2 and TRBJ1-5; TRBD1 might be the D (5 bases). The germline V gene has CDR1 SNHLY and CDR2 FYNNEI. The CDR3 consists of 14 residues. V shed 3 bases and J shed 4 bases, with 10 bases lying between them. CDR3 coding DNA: TGTGCCAGCAGTGAGAGGGGAGGTAATCAGCCCCAGCATTTT. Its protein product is CASSERGGNQPQHF.

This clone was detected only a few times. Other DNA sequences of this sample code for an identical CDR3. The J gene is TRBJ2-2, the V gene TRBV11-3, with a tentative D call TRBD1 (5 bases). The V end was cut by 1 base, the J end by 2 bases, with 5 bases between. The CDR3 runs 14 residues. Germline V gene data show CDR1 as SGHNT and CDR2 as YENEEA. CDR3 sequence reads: CASSLGTNTGELFF. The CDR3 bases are TGTGCCAGCAGCTTAGGGACAAACACCGGGGAGCTGTTTTTT. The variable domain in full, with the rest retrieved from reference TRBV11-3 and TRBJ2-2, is EAGVVQSPRYKIIEKKQPVAFWCNPISGHNTLYWYLQNLGQGPELLIRYENEEAVDDSQLPKDRFSAERLKGVDSTLKIQPAELGDSAVYLCASSLGTNTGELFFGEGSRLTVL.

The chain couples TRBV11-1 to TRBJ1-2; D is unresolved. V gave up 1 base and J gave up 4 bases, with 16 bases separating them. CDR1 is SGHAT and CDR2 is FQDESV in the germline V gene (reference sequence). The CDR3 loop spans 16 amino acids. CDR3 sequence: CASSLGGPGSTYGYTF. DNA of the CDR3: TGTGCCAGCAGCTTAGGAGGTCCCGGCAGCACCTATGGCTACACCTTC.